The clone carrying this TCR beta chain occurred many times. The antigen is unknown. Trimming removed 7 bases at V and 5 bases at J, with 15 bases between. In germline, CDR1 is SQVTM, CDR2 ANQGSEA. CDR3 length: 13 residues. The record originates from a study of T-cell reconstitution after alpha-beta-depleted transplantation in children. General study results and limits: T cells produced anew were the main source of T-cell counts and diversity one year after transplant.

For TCRbeta, the library was prepared with unique molecular identifiers. In TCRdb, the PCR reads were re-called with MiXCR into one record per CDR3 protein. The sample has around 210,000 distinct CDR3 sequences; under 8.5% are singletons. The source of this sequence is a boy younger than 10 with acute lymphoblastic leukemia, due to receive a stem cell transplant. The specimen comprised PBMCs, sampled before TCRalphabeta/CD19-depleted stem cell transplant. The gene calls are TRBV29-1 and TRBJ2-1; D possibly matches TRBD1 or TRBD2 (5 bases each). CDR3 sequence (DNA): TGCAGCGCTGGCACCGGGACCAACAATGAGCAGTTCTTC. Amino acid sequence: CSAGTGTNNEQFF.